The rows below give T cell receptor beta chains drawn from one sample of a study of blood T cell repertoires in COVID-19. Profiled with immunoSEQ multiplex PCR; TCRdb holds only in-frame clones, not every one. The data contain about 26,000 clones, 75% to 85% of them seen just once; the ten biggest clones take up over 13%. Sequences were obtained from peripheral blood. The receptors derive from a man of 80 years or more with active or convalescent COVID-19. CDR3s include the opening cysteine and the closing phenylalanine or tryptophan. Each record gives: D gene, V gene, J gene, clone size, CDR3 length, CDR3 DNA, CDR3 protein. D genes are given only for firm matches. For some rows the clone size is stated as once, few or many, or as a class when expanded; others skip it.

>.|TRBV28|TRBJ1-4|.|13
TGTGCCAGCAGGTTCCTCTTGGAGGAAAAACTGTTTTTT
CASRFLLEEKLFF
>TRBD1|TRBV5-1|TRBJ2-2|few|19
TGCGCCAGCACCCCCGCCCCGGGACAGACTACTTGGAACACCGGGGAGCTGTTTTTT
CASTPAPGQTTWNTGELFF
>.|TRBV7-2|TRBJ1-1|.|14
TGTGCCAGCAGCTTCAAGACAGTACACACTGAAGCTTTCTTT
CASSFKTVHTEAFF
>TRBD1|TRBV5-1|TRBJ2-4|.|14
TGCGCCAGCAGCACACAGGGGGCCAAAAACATTCAGTACTTC
CASSTQGAKNIQYF
>TRBD2|TRBV18|TRBJ2-7|.|14
TGTGCCAGCTCACGGGAACTAGCGGGAGTAGAGCAGTACTTC
CASSRELAGVEQYF
>TRBD2|TRBV29-1|TRBJ2-7|.|16
TGCAGCGTTGAAAAGCGGGGGGCTAGCGGACCCTACGAGCAGTACTTC
CSVEKRGASGPYEQYF
>TRBD1|TRBV4-2|TRBJ1-4|.|20
TGTGCCAGCAGCCAAGGCCCTTGGAGGACAGGGAGGTCGTTTGGTGAAAAACTGTTTTTT
CASSQGPWRTGRSFGEKLFF
>.|TRBV9|TRBJ2-2|.|17
TGTGCCAGCAGCGTAGATTGGGAGAGGACCAGGATTGGGGAGCTGTTTTTT
CASSVDWERTRIGELFF
>.|TRBV12-3/TRBV12-4|TRBJ1-4|.|12
TGTGCCAGCAGCCGACAGAATGAAAAACTGTTTTTT
CASSRQNEKLFF
>TRBD2|TRBV7-6|TRBJ2-2|.|15
TGTGCCAGCAGCGCGTACGGGGGGGCAGCCGGGGAGCTGTTTTTT
CASSAYGGAAGELFF
>.|TRBV9|TRBJ1-4|once|14
TGTGCCAGCAGCGTAGAACAGGGTGGAGAAAAACTGTTTTTT
CASSVEQGGEKLFF
>.|TRBV5-1|TRBJ2-5|.|13
TGCGCCAGCAGCTTGGACAGCATCCCGACCCAGTACTTC
CASSLDSIPTQYF
>TRBD2|TRBV9|TRBJ2-1|.|15
TGTGCCAGCAGCGGGACTAGCGGGGGGTTGGATGAGCAGTTCTTC
CASSGTSGGLDEQFF
>.|TRBV27|TRBJ2-7|.|13
TGTGCCAGCAGTTTTGCTAGCTCCTACGAGCAGTACTTC
CASSFASSYEQYF
>.|TRBV6-5|TRBJ1-1|.|12
TGTGCCAGCAGTTGGGCTGACACTGAAGCTTTCTTT
CASSWADTEAFF
>.|TRBV5-1|TRBJ2-1|few|14
TGCGCCAGCAGCTTCAGGGGTGTGGGGGATGAGCAGTTCTTC
CASSFRGVGDEQFF
>TRBD1|TRBV7-8|TRBJ1-4|few|15
TGTGCCAGCAGCGGGAGGACAGGGGCGTTTGAAAAACTGTTTTTT
CASSGRTGAFEKLFF
>.|TRBV29-1|TRBJ1-1|.|12
TGCAGCGTTGAAGGTCCTCGGACTGAAGCTTTCTTT
CSVEGPRTEAFF
>.|TRBV11-3|TRBJ2-1|once|16
TGTGCCAGCAGCTTAGCTGCTGCGTACCCCTACAATGAGCAGTTCTTC
CASSLAAAYPYNEQFF
>.|TRBV6-5|TRBJ1-3|.|16
TGTGCCAGCAGTTACTCGAACGGCGGGGGCGGAAACACCATATATTTT
CASSYSNGGGGNTIYF
>.|TRBV6-5|TRBJ2-1|.|13
TGTGCCAGCAGTTACCGGTCGACAGATGAGCAGTTCTTC
CASSYRSTDEQFF
>TRBD1|TRBV28|TRBJ1-5|.|15
TGTGCCAGCAGTTTTACAGGGGGCCTGCGACAGCCCCAGCATTTT
CASSFTGGLRQPQHF
>.|TRBV19|TRBJ1-1|once|13
TGTGCCAGTAGTAGTTACAAGAACACTGAAGCTTTCTTT
CASSSYKNTEAFF
>.|TRBV4-3|TRBJ2-3|.|15
TGCGCCAGCAGTCAAGGGGTTGCTAGCGCAGATACGCAGTATTTT
CASSQGVASADTQYF
>TRBD2|TRBV7-2|TRBJ2-1|.|16
TGTGCCAGCAGCTTTAGGCCCGGGACTAAGCACAATGAGCAGTTCTTC
CASSFRPGTKHNEQFF
>.|TRBV3-1/TRBV3-2|TRBJ1-6|.|15
TGTGCCAGCAGCCCAACAGGGATTAGTAATTCACCCCTCCACTTT
CASSPTGISNSPLHF